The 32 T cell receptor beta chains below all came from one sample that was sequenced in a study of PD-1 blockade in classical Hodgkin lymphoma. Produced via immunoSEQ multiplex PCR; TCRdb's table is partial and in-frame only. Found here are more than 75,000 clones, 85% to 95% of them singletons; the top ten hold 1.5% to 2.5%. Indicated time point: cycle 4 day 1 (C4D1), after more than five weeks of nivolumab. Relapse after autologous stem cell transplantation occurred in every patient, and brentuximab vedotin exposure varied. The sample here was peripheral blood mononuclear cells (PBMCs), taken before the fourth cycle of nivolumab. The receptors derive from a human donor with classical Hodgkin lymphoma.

The CDR3 loop reads CASSLATVGAGSSYEQYF. The CDR3, as DNA: TGTGCCAGCAGCTTAGCTACGGTCGGGGCCGGGAGCTCCTACGAGCAGTACTTC. The chain is built from TRBV7-9 and TRBJ2-7, with a possible D match to TRBD2 (6 bases). Per germline, CDR1 SEHNR and CDR2 FQNEAQ (reference sequence). The CDR3 runs to 18 residues. Trimming cost V 0 bases and J 0 bases, with 18 bases left between them.

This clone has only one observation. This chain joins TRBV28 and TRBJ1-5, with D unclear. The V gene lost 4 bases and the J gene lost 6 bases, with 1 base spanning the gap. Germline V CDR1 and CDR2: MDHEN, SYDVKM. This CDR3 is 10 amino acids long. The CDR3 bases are TGTGCCAGCAGTTCTCAGCCCCAGCATTTT. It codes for CASSSQPQHF.

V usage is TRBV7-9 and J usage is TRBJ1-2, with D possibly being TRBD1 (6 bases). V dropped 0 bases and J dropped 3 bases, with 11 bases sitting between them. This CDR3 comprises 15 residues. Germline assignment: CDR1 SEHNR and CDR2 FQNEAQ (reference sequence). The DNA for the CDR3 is TGTGCCAGCAGCTTAGCGCAGGGGATCGACTATGGCTACACCTTC. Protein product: CASSLAQGIDYGYTF. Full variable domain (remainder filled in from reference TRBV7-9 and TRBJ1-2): DTGVSQNPRHKITKRGQNVTFRCDPISEHNRLYWYRQTLGQGPEFLTYFQNEAQLEKSRLLSDRFSAERPKGSFSTLEIQRTEQGDSAMYLCASSLAQGIDYGYTFGSGTRLTVV.

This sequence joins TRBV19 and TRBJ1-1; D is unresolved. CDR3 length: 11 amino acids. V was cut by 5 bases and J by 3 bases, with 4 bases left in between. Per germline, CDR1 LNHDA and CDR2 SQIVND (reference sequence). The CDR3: CASSLYTEAFF. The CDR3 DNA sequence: TGTGCCAGTAGTCTCTACACTGAAGCTTTCTTT.

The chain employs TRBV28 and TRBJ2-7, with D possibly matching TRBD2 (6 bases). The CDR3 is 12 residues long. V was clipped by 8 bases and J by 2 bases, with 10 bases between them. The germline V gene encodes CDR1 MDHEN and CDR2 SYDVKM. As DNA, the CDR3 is TGTGCCAGCCTTCGCGGGGCCTACGAGCAGTACTTC. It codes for CASLRGAYEQYF. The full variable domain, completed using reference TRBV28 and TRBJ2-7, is DVKVTQSSRYLVKRTGEKVFLECVQDMDHENMFWYRQDPGLGLRLIYFSYDVKMKEKGDIPEGYSVSREKKERFSLILESASTNQTSMYLCASLRGAYEQYFGPGTRLTVT.

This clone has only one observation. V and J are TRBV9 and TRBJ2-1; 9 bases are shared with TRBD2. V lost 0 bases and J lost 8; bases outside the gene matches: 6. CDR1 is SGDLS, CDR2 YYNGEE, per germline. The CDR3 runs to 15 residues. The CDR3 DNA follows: TGTGCCAGCAGCGTAGATGGGACTAGCAGCCATGAGCAGTTCTTC. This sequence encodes CASSVDGTSSHEQFF.

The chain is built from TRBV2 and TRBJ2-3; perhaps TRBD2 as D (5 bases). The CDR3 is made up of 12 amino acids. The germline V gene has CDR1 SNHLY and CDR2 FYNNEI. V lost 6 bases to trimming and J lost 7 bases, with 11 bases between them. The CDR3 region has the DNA TGTGCCAGCAGAGAGGGAGAATATACGCAGTATTTT. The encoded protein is CASREGEYTQYF.

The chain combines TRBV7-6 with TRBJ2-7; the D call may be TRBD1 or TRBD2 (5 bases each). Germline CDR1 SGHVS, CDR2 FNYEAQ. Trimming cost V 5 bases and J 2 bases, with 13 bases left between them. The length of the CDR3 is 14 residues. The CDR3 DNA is TGTGCCAGCAGCCTCCAAACGGGGCCCTACGAGCAGTACTTC. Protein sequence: CASSLQTGPYEQYF.

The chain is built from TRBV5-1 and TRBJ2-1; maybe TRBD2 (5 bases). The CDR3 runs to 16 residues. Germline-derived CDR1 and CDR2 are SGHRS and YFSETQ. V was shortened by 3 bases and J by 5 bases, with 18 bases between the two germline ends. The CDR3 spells CASSSPVGGGNNEQFF. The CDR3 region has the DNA TGCGCCAGCAGCTCCCCCGTAGGCGGAGGAAACAATGAGCAGTTCTTC.

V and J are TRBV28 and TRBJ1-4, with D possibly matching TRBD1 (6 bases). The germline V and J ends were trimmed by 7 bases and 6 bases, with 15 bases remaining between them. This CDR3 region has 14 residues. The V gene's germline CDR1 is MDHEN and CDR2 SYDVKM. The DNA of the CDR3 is TGTGCCAGCACTAAGGGGGGATTGGATGAAAAACTGTTTTTT. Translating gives CASTKGGLDEKLFF.

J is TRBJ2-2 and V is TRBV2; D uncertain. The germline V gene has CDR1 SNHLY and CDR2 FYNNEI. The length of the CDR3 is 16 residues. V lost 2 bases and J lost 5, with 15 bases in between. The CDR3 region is CASSELVWQSTGELFF. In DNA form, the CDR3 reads TGTGCCAGCAGTGAATTAGTGTGGCAGAGTACCGGGGAGCTGTTTTTT. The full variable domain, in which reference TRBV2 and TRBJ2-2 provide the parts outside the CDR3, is EPEVTQTPSHQVTQMGQEVILRCVPISNHLYFYWYRQILGQKVEFLVSFYNNEISEKSEIFDDQFSVERPDGSNFTLKIRSTKLEDSAMYFCASSELVWQSTGELFFGEGSRLTVL.

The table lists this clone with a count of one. DNA of the CDR3: TGCGCCAGCAGCCAGCAGTTAGCGGGGATGAACACCGGGGAGCTGTTTTTT. It codes for CASSQQLAGMNTGELFF. The rearrangement joins TRBV4-1 to TRBJ2-2, with 8 bases identical to TRBD2. V lost 3 bases, J lost 1 base, and 7 bases stayed unmatched. Germline CDR1 is MGHRA and CDR2 is YSYEKL. The CDR3 loop spans 17 amino acids.

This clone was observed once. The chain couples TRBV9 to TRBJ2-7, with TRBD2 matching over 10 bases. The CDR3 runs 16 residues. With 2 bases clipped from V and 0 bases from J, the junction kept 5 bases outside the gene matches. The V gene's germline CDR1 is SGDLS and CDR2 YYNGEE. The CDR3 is CASSVRPSGSSYEQYF. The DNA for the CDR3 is TGTGCCAGCAGCGTGAGGCCTAGCGGGAGCTCCTACGAGCAGTACTTC.

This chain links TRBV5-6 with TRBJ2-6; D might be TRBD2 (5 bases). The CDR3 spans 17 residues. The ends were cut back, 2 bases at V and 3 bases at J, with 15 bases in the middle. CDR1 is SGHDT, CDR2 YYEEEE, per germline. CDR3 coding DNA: TGTGCCAGCAGCTTAAGTTTGATCGGAGGTGGGGCCAACGTCCTGACTTTC. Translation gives CASSLSLIGGGANVLTF.

CDR3 region: CASSQEGIGGNTYEQYF. The DNA of the CDR3 is TGCGCCAGCAGCCAAGAAGGGATAGGGGGAAATACCTACGAGCAGTACTTC. The V call is TRBV4-1, the J call TRBJ2-7, with D tentatively TRBD1 (6 bases). The germline V gene has CDR1 MGHRA and CDR2 YSYEKL. V was clipped by 0 bases and J by 2 bases, with 17 bases between them. This CDR3 contains 17 residues.

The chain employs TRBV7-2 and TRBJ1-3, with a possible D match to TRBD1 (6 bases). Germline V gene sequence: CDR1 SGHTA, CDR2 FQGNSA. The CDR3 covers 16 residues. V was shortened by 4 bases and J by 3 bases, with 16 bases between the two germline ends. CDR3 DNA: TGTGCCAGCAGCTACAGGCCGGGGGGCTTTGGAAACACCATATATTTT. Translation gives CASSYRPGGFGNTIYF.

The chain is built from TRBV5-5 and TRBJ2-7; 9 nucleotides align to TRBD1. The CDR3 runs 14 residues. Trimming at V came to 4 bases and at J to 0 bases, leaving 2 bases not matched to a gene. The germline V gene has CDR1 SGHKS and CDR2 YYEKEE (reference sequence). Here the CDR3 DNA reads TGTGCCAGCAGCGTGGACAGGGGCTCCTACGAGCAGTACTTC. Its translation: CASSVDRGSYEQYF.

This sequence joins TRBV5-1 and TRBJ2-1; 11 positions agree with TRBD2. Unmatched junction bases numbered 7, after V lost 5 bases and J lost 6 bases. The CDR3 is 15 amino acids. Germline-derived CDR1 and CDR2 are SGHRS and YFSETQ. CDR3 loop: CASRPGLAESNEQFF. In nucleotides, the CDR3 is TGCGCCAGCAGACCGGGACTAGCGGAAAGCAATGAGCAGTTCTTC.

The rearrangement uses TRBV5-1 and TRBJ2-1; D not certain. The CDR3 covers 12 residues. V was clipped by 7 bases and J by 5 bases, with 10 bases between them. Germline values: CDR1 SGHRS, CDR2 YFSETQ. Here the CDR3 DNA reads TGCGCCAGCTGGCAGGTCCACAATGAGCAGTTCTTC. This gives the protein CASWQVHNEQFF.

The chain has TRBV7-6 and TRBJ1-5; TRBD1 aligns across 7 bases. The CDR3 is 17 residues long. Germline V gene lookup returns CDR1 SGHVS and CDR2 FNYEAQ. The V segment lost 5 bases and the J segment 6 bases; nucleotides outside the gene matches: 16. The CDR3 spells CASSPRDSPYGGQPQHF. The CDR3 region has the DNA TGTGCCAGCAGCCCCCGGGACAGTCCGTATGGGGGTCAGCCCCAGCATTTT.

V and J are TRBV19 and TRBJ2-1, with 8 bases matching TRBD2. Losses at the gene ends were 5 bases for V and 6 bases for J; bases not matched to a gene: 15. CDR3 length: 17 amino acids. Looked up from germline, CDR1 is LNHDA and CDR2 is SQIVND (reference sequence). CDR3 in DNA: TGTGCCAGTAGTCTTACCTCGGGGGGGACTAGAGGCAATGAGCAGTTCTTC. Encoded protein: CASSLTSGGTRGNEQFF.

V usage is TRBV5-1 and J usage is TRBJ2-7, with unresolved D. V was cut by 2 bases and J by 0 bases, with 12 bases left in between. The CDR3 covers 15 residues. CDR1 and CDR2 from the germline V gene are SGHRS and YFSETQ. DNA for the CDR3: TGCGCCAGCAGCTTCGGCATTCTGAGCTCCTACGAGCAGTACTTC. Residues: CASSFGILSSYEQYF.

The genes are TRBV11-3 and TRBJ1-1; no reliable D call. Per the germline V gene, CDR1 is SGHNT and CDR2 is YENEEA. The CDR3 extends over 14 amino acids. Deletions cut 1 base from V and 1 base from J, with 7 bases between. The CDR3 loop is CASSLGRGNTEAFF. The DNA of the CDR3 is TGTGCCAGCAGCTTAGGCCGGGGGAACACTGAAGCTTTCTTT.

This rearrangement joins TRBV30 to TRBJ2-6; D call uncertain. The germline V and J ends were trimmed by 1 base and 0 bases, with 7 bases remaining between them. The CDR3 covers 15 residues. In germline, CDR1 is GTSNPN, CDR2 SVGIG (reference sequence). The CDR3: CAWSAPYSGANVLTF. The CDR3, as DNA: TGTGCCTGGAGTGCCCCTTACTCTGGGGCCAACGTCCTGACTTTC.

The CDR3 coding sequence is TGTGCCAGCAGTTTGTGGGGGGCCCAAGGAAATGAGCAGTTCTTC. This codes for CASSLWGAQGNEQFF. The rearrangement uses TRBV28 and TRBJ2-1; either TRBD1 or TRBD2 may fit D (6 bases each). With 3 bases removed from V and 7 bases from J, the gap between germline ends came to 16 bases. The length of the CDR3 is 15 residues. Germline V gene sequence: CDR1 MDHEN, CDR2 SYDVKM.

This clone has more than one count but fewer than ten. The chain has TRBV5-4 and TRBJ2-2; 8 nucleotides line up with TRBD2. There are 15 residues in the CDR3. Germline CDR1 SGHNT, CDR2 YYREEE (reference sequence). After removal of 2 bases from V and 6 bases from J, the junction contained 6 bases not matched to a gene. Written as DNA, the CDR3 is TGTGCCAGCAGCTTTACCAGCGGGAGTTCCGGGGAGCTGTTTTTT. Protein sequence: CASSFTSGSSGELFF.

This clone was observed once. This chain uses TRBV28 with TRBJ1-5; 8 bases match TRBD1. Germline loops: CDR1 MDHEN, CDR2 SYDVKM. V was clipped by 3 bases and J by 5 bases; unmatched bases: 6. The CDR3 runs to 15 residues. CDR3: CASSLGDRLYQPQHF. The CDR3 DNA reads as TGTGCCAGCAGTTTGGGGGACAGGCTCTATCAGCCCCAGCATTTT.

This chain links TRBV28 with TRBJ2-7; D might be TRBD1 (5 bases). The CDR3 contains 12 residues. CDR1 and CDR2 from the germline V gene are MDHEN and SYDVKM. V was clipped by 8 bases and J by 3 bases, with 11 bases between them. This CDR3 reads CASRSRGYEQYF. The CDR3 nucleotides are TGTGCCAGCCGTTCTAGGGGCTACGAGCAGTACTTC.

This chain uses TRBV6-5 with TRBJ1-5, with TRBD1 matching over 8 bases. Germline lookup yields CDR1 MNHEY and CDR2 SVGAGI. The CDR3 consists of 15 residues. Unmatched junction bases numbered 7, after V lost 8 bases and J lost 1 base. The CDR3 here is CASGQGRGSNQPQHF. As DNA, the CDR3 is TGTGCCAGCGGACAGGGCAGGGGGAGCAATCAGCCCCAGCATTTT.

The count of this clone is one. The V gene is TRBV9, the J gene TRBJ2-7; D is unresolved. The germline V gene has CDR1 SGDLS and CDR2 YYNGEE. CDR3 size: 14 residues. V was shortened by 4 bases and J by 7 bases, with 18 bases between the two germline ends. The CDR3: CASSPRLGLSEQYF. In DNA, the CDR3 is TGTGCCAGCAGCCCGCGTCTAGGCCTGTCGGAGCAGTACTTC.

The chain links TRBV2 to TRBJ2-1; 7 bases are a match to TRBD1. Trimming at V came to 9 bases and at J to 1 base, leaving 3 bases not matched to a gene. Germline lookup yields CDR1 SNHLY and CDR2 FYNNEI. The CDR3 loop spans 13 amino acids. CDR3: CASGTESYNEQFF. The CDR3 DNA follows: TGTGCCAGTGGGACAGAGTCCTACAATGAGCAGTTCTTC.

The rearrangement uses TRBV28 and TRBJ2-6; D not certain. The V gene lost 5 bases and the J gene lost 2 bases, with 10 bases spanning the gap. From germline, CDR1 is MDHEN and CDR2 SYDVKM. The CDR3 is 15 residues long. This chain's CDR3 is CASSGGGTGANVLTF. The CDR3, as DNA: TGTGCCAGCAGTGGTGGCGGAACTGGGGCCAACGTCCTGACTTTC.